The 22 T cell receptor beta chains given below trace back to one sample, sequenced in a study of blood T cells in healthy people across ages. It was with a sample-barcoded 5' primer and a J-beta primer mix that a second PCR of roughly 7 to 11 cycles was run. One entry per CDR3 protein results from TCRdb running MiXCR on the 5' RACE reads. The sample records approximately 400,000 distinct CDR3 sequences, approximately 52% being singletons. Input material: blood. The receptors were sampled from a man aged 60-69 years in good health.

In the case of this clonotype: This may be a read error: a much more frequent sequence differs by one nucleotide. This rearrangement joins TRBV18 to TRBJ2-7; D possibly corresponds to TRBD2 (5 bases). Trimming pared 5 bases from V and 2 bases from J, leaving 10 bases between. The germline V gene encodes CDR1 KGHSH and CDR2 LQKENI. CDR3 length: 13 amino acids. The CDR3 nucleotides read TGTGCCAGCTCAAAGAACGGGACCTACGAGCAGTACTTC. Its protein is CASSKNGTYEQYF.

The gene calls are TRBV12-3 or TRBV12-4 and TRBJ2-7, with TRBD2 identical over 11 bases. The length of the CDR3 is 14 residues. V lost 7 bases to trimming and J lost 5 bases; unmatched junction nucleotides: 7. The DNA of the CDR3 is TGTGCCAGCAAAATAGCGGGAGGGCCGCACGAGCAGTACTTC. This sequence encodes CASKIAGGPHEQYF.

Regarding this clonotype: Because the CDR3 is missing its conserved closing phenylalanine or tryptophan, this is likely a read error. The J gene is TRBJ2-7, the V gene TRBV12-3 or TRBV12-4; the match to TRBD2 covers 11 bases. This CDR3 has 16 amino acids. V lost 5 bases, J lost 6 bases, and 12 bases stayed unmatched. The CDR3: CASSPRTGTSGGEQYI. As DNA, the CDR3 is TGTGCCAGCAGTCCACGAACCGGGACTAGCGGCGGCGAGCAGTACATC.

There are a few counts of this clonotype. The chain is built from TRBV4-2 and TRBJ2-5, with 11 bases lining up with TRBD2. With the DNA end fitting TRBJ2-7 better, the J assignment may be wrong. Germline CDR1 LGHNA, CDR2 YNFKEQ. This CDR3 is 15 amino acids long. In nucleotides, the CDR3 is TGTGCCAGCAGCCAATCCGGGACTAGCGGCATCGAGCAGTACTTC. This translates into CASSQSGTSGIEQYF.

The CDR3 nucleotides are TGTGCCAGCAGTTCCAGGAGGGCGCAGTATTTT. Translated, it gives CASSSRRAQYF. The genes are TRBV6-5 and TRBJ2-3; maybe TRBD2 (6 bases). Trimming took 4 bases from V and 10 from J, leaving 9 bases between them. The CDR3 extends over 11 amino acids. Per germline, CDR1 MNHEY and CDR2 SVGAGI.

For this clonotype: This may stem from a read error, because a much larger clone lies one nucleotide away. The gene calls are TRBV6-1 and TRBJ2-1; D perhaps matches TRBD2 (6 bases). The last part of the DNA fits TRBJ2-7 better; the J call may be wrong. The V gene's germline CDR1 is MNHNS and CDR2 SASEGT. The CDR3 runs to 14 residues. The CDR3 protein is CASNGGNSYNEQYF. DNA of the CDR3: TGTGCCAGCAATGGGGGGAACTCCTACAATGAGCAGTACTTC.

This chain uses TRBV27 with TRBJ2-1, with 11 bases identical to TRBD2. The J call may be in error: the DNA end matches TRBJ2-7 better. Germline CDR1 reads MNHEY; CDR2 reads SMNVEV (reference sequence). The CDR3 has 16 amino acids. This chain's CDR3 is CASSSSIAGGNNEQYF. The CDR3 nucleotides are TGTGCCAGCAGTTCCTCAATAGCGGGAGGGAACAATGAGCAGTACTTC.

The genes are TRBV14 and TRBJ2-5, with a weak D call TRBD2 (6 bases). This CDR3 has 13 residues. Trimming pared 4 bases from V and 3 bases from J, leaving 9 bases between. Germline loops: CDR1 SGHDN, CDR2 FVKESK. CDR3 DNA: TGTGCCAGCAGCCGTGGGGGGAAAGAGACCCAGTACTTC. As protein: CASSRGGKETQYF. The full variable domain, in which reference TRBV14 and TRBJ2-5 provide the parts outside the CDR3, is EAGVTQFPSHSVIEKGQTVTLRCDPISGHDNLYWYRRVMGKEIKFLLHFVKESKQDESGMPNNRFLAERTGGTYSTLKVQPAELEDSGVYFCASSRGGKETQYFGPGTRLLVL.

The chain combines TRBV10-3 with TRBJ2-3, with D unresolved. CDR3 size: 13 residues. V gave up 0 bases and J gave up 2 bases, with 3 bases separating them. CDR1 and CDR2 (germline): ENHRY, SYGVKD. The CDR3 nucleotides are TGTGCCATCAGTGAGTCCCCCACAGATACGCAGTATTTT. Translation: CAISESPTDTQYF.

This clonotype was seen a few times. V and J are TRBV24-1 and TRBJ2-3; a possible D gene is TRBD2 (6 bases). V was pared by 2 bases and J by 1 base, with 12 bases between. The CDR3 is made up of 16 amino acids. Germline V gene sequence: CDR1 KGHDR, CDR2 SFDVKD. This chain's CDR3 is CATSDSLARGTDTQYF. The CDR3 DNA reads TGTGCCACCAGTGATTCACTAGCAAGGGGCACAGATACGCAGTATTTT.

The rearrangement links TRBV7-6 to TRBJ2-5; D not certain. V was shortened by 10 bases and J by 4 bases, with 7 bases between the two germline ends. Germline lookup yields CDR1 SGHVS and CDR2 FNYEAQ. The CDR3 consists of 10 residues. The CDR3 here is CATGGETQYF. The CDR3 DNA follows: TGTGCCACAGGCGGAGAGACCCAGTACTTC.

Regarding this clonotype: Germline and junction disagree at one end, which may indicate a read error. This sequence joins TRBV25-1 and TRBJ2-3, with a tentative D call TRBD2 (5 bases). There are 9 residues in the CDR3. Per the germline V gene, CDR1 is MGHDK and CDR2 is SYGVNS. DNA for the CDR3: TGTGCTGTGGGAGATACGCGGTATTTT. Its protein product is CAVGDTRYF.

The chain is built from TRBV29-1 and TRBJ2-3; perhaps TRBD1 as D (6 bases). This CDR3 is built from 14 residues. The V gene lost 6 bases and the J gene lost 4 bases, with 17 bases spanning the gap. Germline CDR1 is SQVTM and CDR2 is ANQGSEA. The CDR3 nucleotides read TGCAGCGTCAACAGGGCAGAAGTCGCAGATACGCAGTATTTT. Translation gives CSVNRAEVADTQYF.

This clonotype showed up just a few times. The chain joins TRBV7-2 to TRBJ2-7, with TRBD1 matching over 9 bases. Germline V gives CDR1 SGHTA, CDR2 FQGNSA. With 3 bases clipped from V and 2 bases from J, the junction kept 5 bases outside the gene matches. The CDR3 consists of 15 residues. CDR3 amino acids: CASSFGTGRAYEQYF. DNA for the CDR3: TGTGCCAGCAGCTTTGGGACAGGGAGAGCCTACGAGCAGTACTTC.

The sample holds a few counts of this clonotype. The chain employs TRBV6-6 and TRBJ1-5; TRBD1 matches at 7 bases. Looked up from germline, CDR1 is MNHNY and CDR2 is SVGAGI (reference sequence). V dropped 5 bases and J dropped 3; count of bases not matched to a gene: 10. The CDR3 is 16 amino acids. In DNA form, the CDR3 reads TGTGCCAGCAGTCCTACCGGGACAGAATTCAATCAGCCCCAGCATTTT. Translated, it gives CASSPTGTEFNQPQHF.

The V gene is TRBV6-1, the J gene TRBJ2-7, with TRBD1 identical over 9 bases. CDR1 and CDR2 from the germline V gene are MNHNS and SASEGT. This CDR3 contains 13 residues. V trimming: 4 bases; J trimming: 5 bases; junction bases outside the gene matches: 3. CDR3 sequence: CASSGGTGNEQYF. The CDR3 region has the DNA TGTGCCAGCAGTGGAGGGACAGGGAACGAGCAGTACTTC.

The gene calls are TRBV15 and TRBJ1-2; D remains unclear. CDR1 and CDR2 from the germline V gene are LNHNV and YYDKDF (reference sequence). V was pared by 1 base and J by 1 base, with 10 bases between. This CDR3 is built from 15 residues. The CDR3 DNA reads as TGTGCCACCAGCAGAGTGACGGGGAATAACTATGGCTACACCTTC. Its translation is CATSRVTGNNYGYTF.

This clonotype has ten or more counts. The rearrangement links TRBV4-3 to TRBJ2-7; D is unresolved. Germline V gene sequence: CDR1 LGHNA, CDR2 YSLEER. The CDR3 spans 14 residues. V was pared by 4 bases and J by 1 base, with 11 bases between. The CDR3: CASSPWGSSYEQYF. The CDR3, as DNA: TGCGCCAGCAGCCCTTGGGGTTCGTCCTACGAGCAGTACTTC.

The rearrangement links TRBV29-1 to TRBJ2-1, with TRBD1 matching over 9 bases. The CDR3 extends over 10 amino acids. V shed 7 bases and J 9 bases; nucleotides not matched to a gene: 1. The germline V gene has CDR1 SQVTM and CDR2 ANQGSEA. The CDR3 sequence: CSEGQGEQFF. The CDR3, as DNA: TGCAGCGAGGGACAGGGTGAGCAGTTCTTC.

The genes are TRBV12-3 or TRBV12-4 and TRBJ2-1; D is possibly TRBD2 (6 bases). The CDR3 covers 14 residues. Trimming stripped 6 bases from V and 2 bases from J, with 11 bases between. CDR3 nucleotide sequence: TGTGCCAGCAGCCCGACTAGTCCCTACAATGAGCAGTTCTTC. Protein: CASSPTSPYNEQFF.

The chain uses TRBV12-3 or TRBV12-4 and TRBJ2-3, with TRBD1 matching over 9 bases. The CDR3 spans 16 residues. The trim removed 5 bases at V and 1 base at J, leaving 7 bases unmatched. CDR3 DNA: TGTGCCAGCAGTGCCCCCGGGACAGGGCGCACAGATACGCAGTATTTT. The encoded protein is CASSAPGTGRTDTQYF.

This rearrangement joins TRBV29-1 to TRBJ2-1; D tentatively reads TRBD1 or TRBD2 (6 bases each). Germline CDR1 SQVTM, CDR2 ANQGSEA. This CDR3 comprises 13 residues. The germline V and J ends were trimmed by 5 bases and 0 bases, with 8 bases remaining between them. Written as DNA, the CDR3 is TGCAGCGTTTCGGGGGCCTCCTACAATGAGCAGTTCTTC. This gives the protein CSVSGASYNEQFF.